A selection of T cell receptor beta chains follows, all from one sample in a study of technical replicates of blood from several donors. Measured with immunoSEQ multiplex PCR; TCRdb has only the in-frame clones, and not every one. The sample carries around 76,000 clones, roughly 92% recorded once. Sample: T cells isolated from PBMCs. Receptor source: a human donor in good health. Each CDR3 is given with its conserved first and last residue. D genes are given only for firm matches.

>TRBV7-2|NA|TRBJ2-2
CASSLAPSAGTGELFF
>TRBV30|NA|TRBJ1-2
CAWSTAEEANYGYTF
>TRBV6-1|TRBD1|TRBJ2-7
CASSEAGTGGYEQYF
>TRBV9|TRBD1|TRBJ2-2
CASSVREPGQGIANTGELFF
>TRBV7-2|NA|TRBJ2-2
CASSLPTGANTGELFF
>TRBV20-1|NA|TRBJ2-7
CSAPHGYEQYF
>TRBV7-8|TRBD2|TRBJ2-7
CASSLGAAGAGYEQYF
>TRBV18|TRBD1|TRBJ1-5
CASSLGQNSNQPQHF
>TRBV13|NA|TRBJ1-1
CASSLSGEAFF
>TRBV4-3|NA|TRBJ2-5
CASSHRTGFQETQYF
>TRBV29-1|TRBD2|TRBJ2-7
CSVASGTSYEQYF
>TRBV5-6|NA|TRBJ2-1
CASSILYNEQFF
>TRBV7-3|NA|TRBJ2-1
CASSSRLGGYNEQFF
>TRBV4-2|NA|TRBJ2-6
CASSQDGSAGSGANVLTF
>TRBV5-4|NA|TRBJ1-1
CASSLRGNTEAFF
>TRBV19|NA|TRBJ2-2
CASSIDEAVNTGELFF
>TRBV27|TRBD1|TRBJ1-2
CASSEDRGLFGYTF
>TRBV5-1|TRBD2|TRBJ2-7
CASSGTSGSDEQYF
>TRBV19|TRBD2|TRBJ2-5
CASSIAPGTSGRYWYRETQYF
>TRBV10-3|NA|TRBJ2-7
CAITGRQSSYEQYF
>TRBV5-5|NA|TRBJ1-5
CASSLVWDTMGNQPQHF
>TRBV7-2|TRBD2|TRBJ2-1
CASSYRTSGYNEQFF
>TRBV7-7|TRBD2|TRBJ2-3
CASSSGLADTDTQYF
>TRBV27|TRBD1|TRBJ1-1
CASSPHGQGSAEAFF
>TRBV11-3|TRBD2|TRBJ2-5
CASSLLAGGEETQYF
>TRBV29-1|NA|TRBJ2-1
CSVVAVMDNEQFF
>TRBV6-6|NA|TRBJ2-7
CASSYLGGSNEQYF
>TRBV11-2|NA|TRBJ1-4
CASSLVGGINEKLFF
>TRBV30|NA|TRBJ2-1
CAWEGGGTGANNEQFF
>TRBV9|TRBD2|TRBJ2-3
CASSVTSLGLAELTDTQYF
>TRBV7-9|NA|TRBJ2-3
CASSPNSDTQYF
>TRBV7-9|TRBD2|TRBJ2-5
CASSLALAVQETQYF
>TRBV30|TRBD1|TRBJ2-3
CAWRTGGDTQYF
>TRBV5-6|NA|TRBJ2-1
CASRAGENEQFF
>TRBV5-1|TRBD1|TRBJ1-1
CASRRTGEVTEAFF
>TRBV2|NA|TRBJ1-2
CASSGRVYNYGYTF
>TRBV5-1|TRBD2|TRBJ2-7
CASSVDSAGELYEQYF
>TRBV27|NA|TRBJ1-5
CASSLSRGEQPQHF
>TRBV9|NA|TRBJ1-2
CASSDPAGHYGYTF
>TRBV18|NA|TRBJ2-1
CASSERSSEGQFF
>TRBV5-1|NA|TRBJ2-3
CASSLGLPTDTQYF
>TRBV6-5|NA|TRBJ1-4
CASSQGYNEKLFF